Each of the 27 T cell receptor beta chains below was sequenced from the same sample in a study of T cell responses to AZD1222 COVID-19 vaccine. The table came from immunoSEQ multiplex PCR; TCRdb's copy has only in-frame clones and leaves some out. The sample lists around 180,000 clones; around 90% were seen once. The specimen comprised peripheral blood, sampled on day 0 of AZD1222 vaccination. Receptor source: an adult in good health.

This chain connects TRBV5-1 to TRBJ2-1; 7 bases are shared with TRBD1. The V and J ends lost 4 bases and 5 bases, in that order; junction bases with no gene match: 6. In germline, CDR1 is SGHRS, CDR2 YFSETQ. The CDR3 totals 14 residues. The CDR3 loop is CASSRQGENNEQFF. The CDR3 DNA reads TGCGCCAGCAGCCGACAGGGTGAGAACAATGAGCAGTTCTTC. Supplemented by reference TRBV5-1 and TRBJ2-1, the full variable domain reads KAGVTQTPRYLIKTRGQQVTLSCSPISGHRSVSWYQQTPGQGLQFLFEYFSETQRNKGNFPGRFSGRQFSNSRSEMNVSTLELGDSALYLCASSRQGENNEQFFGPGTRLTVL.

The V gene is TRBV5-1, the J gene TRBJ1-4; the D gene is possibly TRBD1 (6 bases). Trimming took off 4 bases at V and 8 bases at J, with 21 bases between the two ends. The germline CDR1 and CDR2 sequences are SGHRS and YFSETQ. The CDR3 extends over 16 amino acids. The CDR3 sequence: CASSESPGGLGEKLFF. CDR3 bases: TGCGCCAGCAGCGAATCTCCCGGGGGCTTAGGGGAAAAACTGTTTTTT.

This chain connects TRBV5-8 to TRBJ2-4; 8 positions match TRBD2. Looked up from germline, CDR1 is SGHTS and CDR2 is YDEGEE. The CDR3 extends over 18 amino acids. V dropped 3 bases and J dropped 2; count of bases not matched to a gene: 13. The CDR3 is CASSSNYGTRGTKNIQYF. DNA of the CDR3: TGTGCCAGCAGCTCAAACTACGGGACTAGGGGGACCAAAAACATTCAGTACTTC.

The genes are TRBV27 and TRBJ2-5; D gene ambiguous. Germline-derived CDR1 and CDR2 are MNHEY and SMNVEV (reference sequence). CDR3 length: 12 amino acids. V was trimmed by 3 bases and J by 2 bases, leaving 4 bases between them. In nucleotides, the CDR3 is TGTGCCAGCAGTTTCGCACAAGAGACCCAGTACTTC. The encoded protein is CASSFAQETQYF.

The J gene is TRBJ2-1, the V gene TRBV12-3 or TRBV12-4; unclear D gene. The CDR3 consists of 13 residues. Trimming took off 5 bases at V and 9 bases at J, with 14 bases between the two ends. CDR3 sequence: CASSPGRLGEQFF. The CDR3, as DNA: TGTGCCAGCAGTCCCGGACGGCTGGGTGAGCAGTTCTTC.

This clone was seen a single time. The V and J genes are TRBV4-1 and TRBJ2-2; D not resolved. Trimming shortened V by 1 base and J by 7 bases, and 13 bases separated the two germline ends. In germline, CDR1 is MGHRA, CDR2 YSYEKL. The CDR3 has 15 amino acids. This CDR3 is CASSQVERLGGELFF. CDR3 DNA sequence: TGCGCCAGCAGCCAAGTCGAGCGATTAGGCGGGGAGCTGTTTTTT.

The chain recombines TRBV12-3 or TRBV12-4 with TRBJ2-1; no clear D gene. The V and J ends lost 2 bases and 11 bases respectively, with 7 bases between them. CDR3 length: 11 amino acids. The CDR3 here is CASSLKIKQFF. The CDR3, as DNA: TGTGCCAGCAGTTTAAAGATTAAGCAGTTCTTC.

This chain joins TRBV27 and TRBJ2-7; TRBD1 aligns across 9 bases. The germline V gene has CDR1 MNHEY and CDR2 SMNVEV (reference sequence). The trim removed 5 bases at V and 3 bases at J, leaving 8 bases unmatched. This CDR3 contains 15 residues. The CDR3 DNA sequence: TGTGCCAGCAGTATGACCGGGACAGGGAACTACGAGCAGTACTTC. Translating it yields CASSMTGTGNYEQYF.

This chain uses TRBV5-5 with TRBJ1-1; D uncertain. This CDR3 is 14 amino acids long. The germline V and J ends were trimmed by 6 bases and 3 bases, with 15 bases remaining between them. Germline CDR1 reads SGHKS; CDR2 reads YYEKEE (reference sequence). CDR3 nucleotide sequence: TGTGCCAGCATCGAGTTCGGCGCGGACACTGAAGCTTTCTTT. Translating it yields CASIEFGADTEAFF.

The chain carries TRBV3-1 (or the pseudogene TRBV3-2) and TRBJ2-7; tentatively, D is TRBD1 (5 bases). The germline V and J ends were trimmed by 4 bases and 0 bases, with 10 bases remaining between them. The germline V gene encodes CDR1 LGHDT and CDR2 YNNKEL (reference sequence). This CDR3 is built from 14 residues. This CDR3 is CASSLGHLSYEQYF. CDR3 DNA sequence: TGTGCCAGCAGCCTCGGACACCTCTCCTACGAGCAGTACTTC.

The V and J genes are TRBV30 and TRBJ1-5; the D is unclear. Germline V gives CDR1 GTSNPN, CDR2 SVGIG (reference sequence). V dropped 2 bases and J dropped 0 bases, with 2 bases sitting between them. CDR3 length equals 12 residues. The CDR3 spells CAWSSSNQPQHF. The DNA for the CDR3 is TGTGCCTGGAGTAGTAGCAATCAGCCCCAGCATTTT.

This clone was counted between two and nine times. The chain couples TRBV10-3 to TRBJ1-5; 7 nucleotides match TRBD1. This CDR3 has 13 amino acids. Germline CDR1 and CDR2: ENHRY and SYGVKD. V shed 6 bases, J shed 7 bases, and the junction held 6 bases outside the gene matches. CDR3 sequence: CAIREGANQPQHF. The CDR3 DNA is TGTGCCATCAGGGAGGGGGCGAACCAGCCCCAGCATTTT.

The chain recombines TRBV7-9 with TRBJ1-3; D is perhaps TRBD1 (5 bases). The CDR3 is 15 residues long. CDR1 SEHNR and CDR2 FQNEAQ come from the germline V gene (reference sequence). Trimming cost V 5 bases and J 0 bases, with 11 bases left between them. CDR3 nucleotides: TGTGCCAGCAGCCAGGGACTGTTCTCTGGAAACACCATATATTTT. It encodes CASSQGLFSGNTIYF.

The chain joins TRBV7-8 to TRBJ1-2, with D unclear. V lost 1 base, J lost 2 bases, and 17 bases lay in between. Per germline, CDR1 SGHVS and CDR2 FQNEAQ. The CDR3 covers 17 residues. CDR3 nucleotides: TGTGCCAGCAGCTTAGGTTTTTGGGCCGCCCCGAACTATGGCTACACCTTC. This translates into CASSLGFWAAPNYGYTF.

V and J are TRBV4-1 and TRBJ2-3, with 7 bases aligning to TRBD2. CDR1 and CDR2 (germline): MGHRA, YSYEKL. The CDR3 has 16 residues. With 0 bases clipped from V and 0 bases from J, the junction kept 3 bases outside the gene matches. The CDR3 loop reads CASSQERRGSTDTQYF. DNA of the CDR3: TGCGCCAGCAGCCAAGAACGGCGGGGGAGCACAGATACGCAGTATTTT.

The genes are TRBV28 and TRBJ1-1; D gene uncertain. The CDR3 is made up of 11 amino acids. Deletions cut 8 bases from V and 14 bases from J, with 18 bases between. CDR1 and CDR2 (germline): MDHEN, SYDVKM. CDR3 DNA sequence: TGTGCCAGCGTCCAGGCGGCCCGCCACTTCTTT. Its translation is CASVQAARHFF. Using reference TRBV28 and TRBJ1-1 for the parts outside the CDR3, the full variable domain is DVKVTQSSRYLVKRTGEKVFLECVQDMDHENMFWYRQDPGLGLRLIYFSYDVKMKEKGDIPEGYSVSREKKERFSLILESASTNQTSMYLCASVQAARHFFGQGTRLTVV.

This clone appeared once. CDR3 sequence reads: CAISESVNYGYTF. CDR3 bases: TGTGCCATCAGTGAGTCGGTGAACTATGGCTACACCTTC. The chain links TRBV10-3 to TRBJ1-2, with D unresolved. This CDR3 has 13 amino acids. Deletions cut 0 bases from V and 2 bases from J, with 4 bases between. Germline values: CDR1 ENHRY, CDR2 SYGVKD.

The CDR3 loop reads CASSDRKRGVNTEAFF. The CDR3 coding sequence is TGTGCCAGTAGTGACAGGAAGAGGGGGGTGAACACTGAAGCTTTCTTT. The chain employs TRBV19 and TRBJ1-1, with a weak D call TRBD1 (6 bases). The CDR3 covers 16 residues. V was shortened by 5 bases and J by 0 bases, with 16 bases between the two germline ends. CDR1 is LNHDA and CDR2 is SQIVND in the germline V gene (reference sequence).

The V call is TRBV5-3, the J call TRBJ2-1, with TRBD2 identical over 7 bases. TRBV5-3 is known as an ORF, though its function is uncertain. V shed 3 bases and J 5 bases; nucleotides not matched to a gene: 8. This CDR3 is 15 amino acids long. CDR3 residues: CARSWGGGWNNEQFF. The CDR3 DNA follows: TGTGCCAGAAGCTGGGGGGGAGGATGGAACAATGAGCAGTTCTTC.

This clone was detected only once. The V and J genes are TRBV7-9 and TRBJ2-3; 8 bases align to TRBD2. CDR1 and CDR2 from the germline V gene are SEHNR and FQNEAQ (reference sequence). Trimming removed 0 bases from V and 2 bases from J; junction bases left unmatched: 4. This CDR3 spans 16 amino acids. The chain's CDR3 is CASSLALREATDTQYF. CDR3 nucleotide sequence: TGTGCCAGCAGCTTAGCGCTGCGGGAGGCCACAGATACGCAGTATTTT.

The chain uses TRBV7-6 and TRBJ2-1; 16 nucleotides agree with TRBD2. CDR1 is SGHVS and CDR2 is FNYEAQ in the germline V gene. This CDR3 spans 20 amino acids. J was trimmed by 6 bases and V by 6 bases; bases with no gene match: 17. The chain's CDR3 is CASSPRRGPGTSGRANEQFF. CDR3 coding DNA: TGTGCCAGCAGTCCCCGGCGGGGACCCGGGACTAGCGGGAGGGCCAATGAGCAGTTCTTC.

This clone was recorded a few times. The chain employs TRBV13 and TRBJ2-7, with unresolved D. Trimming left V 5 bases short and J 0 bases short, with 8 bases between. The CDR3 is made up of 13 amino acids. Germline CDR1 reads PRHDT; CDR2 reads FYEKMQ (reference sequence). Written as DNA, the CDR3 is TGTGCCAGCAGCCCTAGGAGCTCCTACGAGCAGTACTTC. It codes for CASSPRSSYEQYF.

Details on this clone: An end of the junction does not agree with germline; a read error may underlie this. For the CDR3, the DNA is TGTGCCAGCAGTTTTTTTACGGACAGGGTGTTT. Residues: CASSFFTDRVF. The chain has TRBV12-3 or TRBV12-4 and TRBJ1-4; 8 positions match TRBD1. The CDR3 extends over 11 amino acids.

Sample share makes this clone medium-sized. V usage is TRBV14 and J usage is TRBJ2-7, with TRBD1 matching 8 bases. There are 17 residues in the CDR3. CDR1 and CDR2 from the germline V gene are SGHDN and FVKESK. Trimming took 4 bases from V and 0 from J; bases not matched to a gene: 11. CDR3 protein: CASSPMVRDRPSYEQYF. The CDR3 DNA is TGTGCCAGCAGCCCGATGGTCCGGGACAGGCCCTCCTACGAGCAGTACTTC. The whole variable domain, remainder taken from reference TRBV14 and TRBJ2-7, is EAGVTQFPSHSVIEKGQTVTLRCDPISGHDNLYWYRRVMGKEIKFLLHFVKESKQDESGMPNNRFLAERTGGTYSTLKVQPAELEDSGVYFCASSPMVRDRPSYEQYFGPGTRLTVT.

V and J are TRBV5-1 and TRBJ2-2, with 7 bases that match TRBD1. This CDR3 contains 15 residues. The V segment lost 1 base and the J segment 1 base; nucleotides outside the gene matches: 1. CDR1 SGHRS and CDR2 YFSETQ come from the germline V gene. In DNA, the CDR3 is TGCGCCAGCAGCTTGTGGGACAGGAACACCGGGGAGCTGTTTTTT. Translating it yields CASSLWDRNTGELFF.

The rearrangement joins TRBV30 to TRBJ2-7; unclear D gene. The CDR3 has 12 residues. Germline V gives CDR1 GTSNPN, CDR2 SVGIG (reference sequence). The V end lost 2 bases, the J end lost 5 bases, and 10 bases lay between the germline ends. Here the CDR3 reads CAWSLWGNEQYF. The CDR3 bases are TGTGCCTGGAGTTTGTGGGGAAACGAGCAGTACTTC.

The chain has TRBV7-2 and TRBJ1-5; the match to TRBD1 covers 7 bases. The V gene's germline CDR1 is SGHTA and CDR2 FQGNSA. The CDR3 spans 16 residues. Trimming at V came to 3 bases and at J to 3 bases, leaving 8 bases not matched to a gene. The CDR3 loop reads CASSLVPTGVNQPQHF. The CDR3 coding sequence is TGTGCCAGCAGCTTGGTCCCAACAGGGGTCAATCAGCCCCAGCATTTT. Filled out from reference TRBV7-2 and TRBJ1-5, the complete variable domain reads GAGVSQSPSNKVTEKGKDVELRCDPISGHTALYWYRQSLGQGLEFLIYFQGNSAPDKSGLPSDRFSAERTGGSVSTLTIQRTQQEDSAVYLCASSLVPTGVNQPQHFGDGTRLSIL.